The 12 T cell receptor beta chains below were found in one sample sequenced in a study of early T cells in non-severe SARS-CoV-2 infection. MiXCR was run by TCRdb on the 5' RACE reads, yielding one entry per CDR3 protein. This table has roughly 65,000 distinct CDR3 sequences, roughly a tenth appearing once. Sequenced sample: whole blood. Receptor source: an adult who was a healthcare worker with PCR-confirmed SARS-CoV-2 infection or an uninfected control (not recorded which).

This clonotype was found a few times. The chain has TRBV18 and TRBJ2-3; no reliable D call. V shed 2 bases and J shed 2 bases, with 8 bases lying between them. The CDR3 consists of 14 residues. Germline V gives CDR1 KGHSH, CDR2 LQKENI. In DNA form, the CDR3 reads TGTGCCAGCTCACCAGGGCCTTCCACAGATACGCAGTATTTT. Translating it yields CASSPGPSTDTQYF.

This clonotype is medium-sized in the sample. The genes are TRBV10-3 and TRBJ2-3; the match to TRBD2 covers 11 bases. The CDR3 contains 15 residues. Germline CDR1 ENHRY, CDR2 SYGVKD. Unmatched junction bases numbered 4, after V lost 4 bases and J lost 4 bases. In DNA, the CDR3 is TGTGCCATCAGTGGTACTAGCGGGAGTGCAGATACGCAGTATTTT. Its protein is CAISGTSGSADTQYF.

This clonotype was seen more than once but under ten times. V is TRBV30 and J is TRBJ2-2, with D unclear. V was pared by 0 bases and J by 5 bases, with 4 bases between. Germline loops: CDR1 GTSNPN, CDR2 SVGIG (reference sequence). The CDR3 sequence is 12 residues long. CDR3 sequence: CAWSVYTGELFF. The CDR3 nucleotides are TGTGCCTGGAGTGTATATACCGGGGAGCTGTTTTTT.

This clonotype was counted at least ten times. The chain employs TRBV20-1 and TRBJ2-7; D gene uncertain. V was trimmed by 1 base and J by 5 bases, leaving 18 bases between them. This CDR3 contains 15 residues. The germline V gene has CDR1 DFQATT and CDR2 SNEGSKA (reference sequence). This CDR3 reads CSARGLVGPLDEQYF. CDR3 nucleotides: TGCAGTGCTAGAGGGCTTGTGGGCCCGCTCGACGAGCAGTACTTC.

At least ten counts were recorded for this clonotype. The V call is TRBV7-2, the J call TRBJ2-5, with D uncertain. CDR3 length: 14 amino acids. Trimming took 1 base from V and 3 from J, leaving 9 bases between them. CDR1 is SGHTA and CDR2 is FQGNSA in the germline V gene. CDR3 DNA sequence: TGTGCCAGCAGCTTAGTGGCAGGAAAAGAGACCCAGTACTTC. It encodes CASSLVAGKETQYF.

This clonotype was observed at least ten times. This chain links TRBV7-8 with TRBJ1-2, with 7 bases aligning to TRBD1. From germline, CDR1 is SGHVS and CDR2 FQNEAQ. The CDR3 is 12 residues long. The trim removed 10 bases at V and 8 bases at J, leaving 10 bases unmatched. The CDR3 spells CATSTGVDGYTF. The CDR3 nucleotides read TGTGCCACTTCTACAGGGGTGGACGGCTACACCTTC.

In its sample, this clonotype was seen many times. The chain has TRBV7-3 and TRBJ1-1, with D perhaps matching TRBD1 (6 bases). V was pared by 4 bases and J by 0 bases, with 12 bases between. The CDR3 totals 15 residues. Germline V gene data show CDR1 as SGHTA and CDR2 as FQGTGA. CDR3 nucleotide sequence: TGTGCCAGCAGCTCAACAGGGATCATGAACACTGAAGCTTTCTTT. It encodes CASSSTGIMNTEAFF.

This clonotype was observed a handful of times. This chain connects TRBV5-1 to TRBJ2-7; 9 nucleotides align to TRBD2. The CDR3 extends over 17 amino acids. CDR1 and CDR2 (germline): SGHRS, YFSETQ. J gave up 4 bases and V 1 base, and 12 bases lay outside the gene matches. The CDR3 nucleotides are TGCGCCAGCAGCTTGTCTTTTACGGCTAGCGGGATTTACGAGCAGTACTTC. This gives the protein CASSLSFTASGIYEQYF.

Only a few counts were recorded for this clonotype. This chain joins TRBV6-5 and TRBJ1-6; D not resolved. Deletions cut 4 bases from V and 10 bases from J, with 20 bases between. The CDR3 has 16 residues. Germline lookup yields CDR1 MNHEY and CDR2 SVGAGI. CDR3: CASSSNLWRGDSPLHF. The CDR3 bases are TGTGCCAGCAGTTCTAACCTCTGGAGAGGTGACTCACCCCTCCACTTT.

This clonotype was seen at least ten times. The chain recombines TRBV15 with TRBJ2-3; maybe TRBD2 (5 bases). Germline V gene data show CDR1 as LNHNV and CDR2 as YYDKDF (reference sequence). The CDR3 is made up of 14 amino acids. Trimming shortened V by 0 bases and J by 4 bases, and 8 bases separated the two germline ends. The CDR3 region has the DNA TGTGCCACCAGCAGAGATCCGGAGGCAGATACGCAGTATTTT. Protein product: CATSRDPEADTQYF. Full variable domain (outside the CDR3, taken from reference TRBV15 and TRBJ2-3): DAMVIQNPRYQVTQFGKPVTLSCSQTLNHNVMYWYQQKSSQAPKLLFHYYDKDFNNEADTPDNFQSRRPNTSFCFLDIRSPGLGDTAMYLCATSRDPEADTQYFGPGTRLTVL.

This clonotype came up a few times. The chain carries TRBV5-4 and TRBJ2-6; D may be TRBD1 (5 bases). The germline V and J ends were trimmed by 3 bases and 4 bases, with 11 bases remaining between them. Germline V gene lookup returns CDR1 SGHNT and CDR2 YYREEE (reference sequence). This CDR3 has 15 amino acids. For the CDR3, the DNA is TGTGCCAGCAGCTCCCCAGGGTCCGGGGCCAACGTCCTGACTTTC. This gives the protein CASSSPGSGANVLTF.

This clonotype was counted at least ten times. This chain joins TRBV4-3 and TRBJ2-1; the D gene is possibly TRBD2 (6 bases). This CDR3 is 16 amino acids long. V lost 4 bases and J 3 bases, leaving 16 bases between the germline ends. Germline V gene lookup returns CDR1 LGHNA and CDR2 YSLEER. CDR3 in amino acids: CASSPRWRGVYNEQFF. In nucleotides, the CDR3 is TGCGCCAGCAGCCCCCGTTGGCGCGGGGTCTACAATGAGCAGTTCTTC.